This T cell receptor (beta chain) was sequenced during a study of monozygotic twins with inflammatory bowel disease. Study observations and caveats: The analysis did not separate different T cell subtypes. Especially where disease activity was present, IBD patients had fewer clonotypes in common with others than healthy twins did.

An amount of about 3,500 ng of total RNA was used for each TCR library. Amplification used two nested PCRs: 15 to 20 cycles, then about 9 cycles, on TCRalpha/TCRbeta cDNA. From its re-call of the 5' RACE reads, TCRdb lists each CDR3 protein once, without DNA. The sample has some 150,000 distinct CDR3 sequences. This CDR3 comprises 14 residues. Germline values: CDR1 DFQATT, CDR2 SNEGSKA (reference sequence). Notes on this clonotype: Antigen: not known.

This TCR was recovered from a human donor with ulcerative colitis or Crohn's disease, or a healthy co-twin of an affected twin (not recorded which). The chain is built from TRBV20-1 and TRBJ2-2. The source material was blood. CDR3: CSASVRANTGELFF.